This T cell receptor beta chain was captured in a study of T cell repertoires in cytomegalovirus infection. Background on the study: CMV infection and matching HLA type were both indicated by public TCR beta signatures.

In the case of this clonotype: Its specificity is not known.

Using its own MiXCR run on the reads, TCRdb lists one record per CDR3 protein. The repertoire holds some 200,000 distinct CDR3 sequences, with about 38% as singletons. The study's findings and limits: Pooled public TCR beta family frequency picked out CMV carriers with the relevant HLA.

Trimming stripped 5 bases from V and 0 bases from J, with 13 bases between. The CDR3 sequence is 16 residues long. Germline CDR1 and CDR2: SGHVS and FNYEAQ. This TCR derives from a human donor in good health (CMV status not recorded). Some clones in this sample may be carry-over from other donors' samples. The sequencing here drew on CD8+ T cells from cultured PBMCs, taken from culture after CMV antigen stimulation. This chain uses TRBV7-6 with TRBJ2-2, with TRBD2 as a possible D gene (6 bases). The CDR3 DNA is TGTGCCAGCAGCAAGCGGGCAGCATCGAACACCGGGGAGCTGTTTTTT. This sequence encodes CASSKRAASNTGELFF. Supplemented by reference TRBV7-6 and TRBJ2-2, the full variable domain reads GAGVSQSPRYKVTKRGQDVALRCDPISGHVSLYWYRQALGQGPEFLTYFNYEAQQDKSGLPNDRFSAERPEGSISTLTIQRTEQRDSAMYRCASSKRAASNTGELFFGEGSRLTVL.